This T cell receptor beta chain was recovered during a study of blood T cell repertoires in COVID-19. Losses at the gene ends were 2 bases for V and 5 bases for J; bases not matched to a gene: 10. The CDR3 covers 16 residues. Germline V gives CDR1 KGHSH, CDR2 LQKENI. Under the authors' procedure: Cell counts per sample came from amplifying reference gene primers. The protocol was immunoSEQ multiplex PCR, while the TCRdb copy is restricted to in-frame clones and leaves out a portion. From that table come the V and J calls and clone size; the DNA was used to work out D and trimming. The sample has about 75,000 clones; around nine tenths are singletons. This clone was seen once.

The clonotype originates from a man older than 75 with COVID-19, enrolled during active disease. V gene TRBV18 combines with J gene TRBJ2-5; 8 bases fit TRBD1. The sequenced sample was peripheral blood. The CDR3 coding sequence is TGTGCCAGCTCACCAAGTCGGGCAGGGGGCGAGGAGACCCAGTACTTC. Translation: CASSPSRAGGEETQYF.